These 25 T cell receptor beta chains came from one sample sequenced in a study of blood T cell repertoires in COVID-19. The data were produced by immunoSEQ multiplex PCR, yet TCRdb's version contains in-frame clones alone and is incomplete. The profile shows approximately 270,000 clones, about 87% of them singletons. The sequencing input was PBMCs or T cells enriched from blood (not recorded which). The receptors were gathered from a woman aged 30 to 39 with acute COVID-19.

This clone was picked up a small number of times. The V and J genes are TRBV27 and TRBJ2-7; 11 positions agree with TRBD2. CDR3 length: 15 amino acids. CDR1 is MNHEY and CDR2 is SMNVEV in the germline V gene (reference sequence). The trim removed 4 bases at V and 6 bases at J, leaving 8 bases unmatched. This CDR3 reads CASSSSLAGGSEQYF. CDR3 DNA sequence: TGTGCCAGCAGTTCATCTCTAGCGGGAGGTTCCGAGCAGTACTTC.

This chain links TRBV4-3 with TRBJ2-3, with 9 bases matching TRBD1. Germline CDR1 and CDR2: LGHNA and YSLEER. This CDR3 is built from 19 residues. Trimming cost V 0 bases and J 4 bases; bases outside gene matches: 14. The CDR3: CASSQDPSAGTGNADTQYF. CDR3 DNA: TGCGCCAGCAGCCAAGATCCATCCGCCGGGACAGGGAACGCAGATACGCAGTATTTT.

The rearrangement joins TRBV6-1 to TRBJ1-1; TRBD1 might be the D (5 bases). V was shortened by 3 bases and J by 4 bases, with 12 bases between the two germline ends. Per the germline V gene, CDR1 is MNHNS and CDR2 is SASEGT. This CDR3 comprises 14 residues. In nucleotides, the CDR3 is TGTGCCAGCAGTGATGGGTTCGGGGGCACTGAAGCTTTCTTT. Its protein product is CASSDGFGGTEAFF.

This chain uses TRBV7-9 with TRBJ2-3, with D tentatively TRBD2 (6 bases). Deletions cut 4 bases from V and 1 base from J, with 24 bases between. Per germline, CDR1 SEHNR and CDR2 FQNEAQ (reference sequence). There are 19 residues in the CDR3. CDR3 sequence reads: CASSSKGRREERGTDTQYF. CDR3 coding DNA: TGTGCCAGCAGCTCAAAAGGACGGAGGGAGGAGCGGGGCACAGATACGCAGTATTTT.

The chain recombines TRBV3-1 (or the pseudogene TRBV3-2) with TRBJ2-2; perhaps TRBD2 as D (9 bases). Trimming removed 4 bases at V and 7 bases at J, with 13 bases between. In germline, CDR1 is LGHDT, CDR2 YNNKEL (reference sequence). This CDR3 has 14 residues. CDR3 residues: CASSPSGTGGELFF. In DNA, the CDR3 is TGTGCCAGCAGCCCTAGCGGGACAGGCGGGGAGCTGTTTTTT.

This sequence joins TRBV3-1 (or the pseudogene TRBV3-2) and TRBJ1-3; tentatively, D is TRBD1 (6 bases). V lost 4 bases and J lost 1, with 11 bases in between. CDR1 is LGHDT and CDR2 is YNNKEL in the germline V gene (reference sequence). The CDR3 is made up of 15 amino acids. Written as DNA, the CDR3 is TGTGCCAGCAGCCTACGAACAGGGTCTGGAAACACCATATATTTT. This translates into CASSLRTGSGNTIYF.

V gene TRBV5-4 combines with J gene TRBJ1-3, with 9 bases matching TRBD1. The V gene's germline CDR1 is SGHNT and CDR2 YYREEE (reference sequence). The length of the CDR3 is 15 residues. V shed 4 bases, J shed 4 bases, and the junction held 6 bases outside the gene matches. CDR3 sequence: CASSPGTGTGNTIYF. For the CDR3, the DNA is TGTGCCAGCAGCCCAGGGACAGGGACCGGAAACACCATATATTTT.

This chain connects TRBV7-9 to TRBJ2-1, with 7 bases that match TRBD2. The CDR3 loop spans 15 amino acids. V shed 6 bases, J shed 4 bases, and the junction held 9 bases outside the gene matches. Germline loops: CDR1 SEHNR, CDR2 FQNEAQ (reference sequence). The CDR3 region is CASSTEGGRYNEQFF. CDR3 nucleotide sequence: TGTGCCAGCAGTACTGAGGGAGGGCGGTACAATGAGCAGTTCTTC.

This clone was seen just once. The gene calls are TRBV18 and TRBJ2-3; 7 nucleotides align to TRBD2. The germline V gene encodes CDR1 KGHSH and CDR2 LQKENI. Losses at the gene ends were 3 bases for V and 2 bases for J; bases not matched to a gene: 5. CDR3 length: 15 residues. This chain's CDR3 is CASSPAGVVTDTQYF. The CDR3 coding sequence is TGTGCCAGCTCACCGGCGGGAGTAGTCACAGATACGCAGTATTTT.

A note on this clone: Different DNA sequences within this sample yield the same CDR3. This chain joins TRBV3-1 (or the pseudogene TRBV3-2) and TRBJ1-3; 7 bases map to TRBD1. The CDR3 length is 15 residues. The germline V gene encodes CDR1 LGHDT and CDR2 YNNKEL (reference sequence). V shed 0 bases, J shed 3 bases, and the junction held 2 bases outside the gene matches. The CDR3 region is CASSQDRGSGNTIYF. The CDR3 region has the DNA TGTGCCAGCAGCCAAGACAGGGGGAGTGGAAACACCATATATTTT.

The chain uses TRBV14 and TRBJ2-2; 7 nucleotides line up with TRBD2. V lost 4 bases, J lost 1 base, and 6 bases stayed unmatched. Per the germline V gene, CDR1 is SGHDN and CDR2 is FVKESK. This CDR3 is built from 16 residues. CDR3 nucleotide sequence: TGTGCCAGCAGCCGAAGACTAGCAGTGAACACCGGGGAGCTGTTTTTT. Amino acid sequence: CASSRRLAVNTGELFF. Based on the CDR3 plus reference TRBV14 and TRBJ2-2, the full variable domain is EAGVTQFPSHSVIEKGQTVTLRCDPISGHDNLYWYRRVMGKEIKFLLHFVKESKQDESGMPNNRFLAERTGGTYSTLKVQPAELEDSGVYFCASSRRLAVNTGELFFGEGSRLTVL.

V gene TRBV28 combines with J gene TRBJ2-1; D gene unclear. Germline CDR1 is MDHEN and CDR2 is SYDVKM. The CDR3 is 13 amino acids. The V and J ends lost 6 bases and 10 bases respectively, with 16 bases between them. For the CDR3, the DNA is TGTGCCAGCAGGATCTCCGATACAATGGAGCAGTTCTTC. Translating gives CASRISDTMEQFF. Using reference TRBV28 and TRBJ2-1 for the parts outside the CDR3, the full variable domain is DVKVTQSSRYLVKRTGEKVFLECVQDMDHENMFWYRQDPGLGLRLIYFSYDVKMKEKGDIPEGYSVSREKKERFSLILESASTNQTSMYLCASRISDTMEQFFGPGTRLTVL.

V usage is TRBV11-2 and J usage is TRBJ2-7; unclear D gene. V lost 0 bases, J lost 3 bases, and 12 bases lay in between. This CDR3 is 15 amino acids long. CDR1 SGHAT and CDR2 FQNNGV come from the germline V gene. This CDR3 is CASSLEGSILYEQYF. The CDR3 DNA is TGTGCCAGCAGCTTAGAGGGTAGCATACTCTACGAGCAGTACTTC.

J is TRBJ1-5 and V is TRBV28, with a possible D match to TRBD1 (5 bases). The CDR3 sequence is 15 residues long. V was shortened by 4 bases and J by 2 bases, with 12 bases between the two germline ends. Germline-derived CDR1 and CDR2 are MDHEN and SYDVKM. CDR3 region: CASSSLDTGNQPQHF. The DNA for the CDR3 is TGTGCCAGCAGTTCATTGGACACCGGCAATCAGCCCCAGCATTTT.

This chain uses TRBV18 with TRBJ2-1, with D possibly TRBD1 on 5 matching bases. CDR1 and CDR2 from the germline V gene are KGHSH and LQKENI. V was pared by 3 bases and J by 5 bases, with 17 bases between. The CDR3 contains 16 residues. DNA for the CDR3: TGTGCCAGCTCACCCCGCCTCCAGACAGCTAACAATGAGCAGTTCTTC. Its translation: CASSPRLQTANNEQFF.

The chain links TRBV7-9 to TRBJ2-1, with D perhaps matching TRBD1 (6 bases). This CDR3 region has 16 residues. V was cut by 3 bases and J by 0 bases, with 12 bases left in between. Germline V gene lookup returns CDR1 SEHNR and CDR2 FQNEAQ (reference sequence). CDR3 DNA sequence: TGTGCCAGCAGCTTTCCCGGGACACACTCCTACAATGAGCAGTTCTTC. Protein: CASSFPGTHSYNEQFF. The full variable domain, rest sourced from reference TRBV7-9 and TRBJ2-1, is DTGVSQNPRHKITKRGQNVTFRCDPISEHNRLYWYRQTLGQGPEFLTYFQNEAQLEKSRLLSDRFSAERPKGSFSTLEIQRTEQGDSAMYLCASSFPGTHSYNEQFFGPGTRLTVL.

The genes are TRBV3-1 (or the pseudogene TRBV3-2) and TRBJ2-6; 7 positions agree with TRBD1. This CDR3 comprises 18 residues. CDR1 is LGHDT and CDR2 is YNNKEL in the germline V gene (reference sequence). The V and J ends lost 4 bases and 0 bases, in that order; junction bases with no gene match: 9. The CDR3 DNA is TGTGCCAGCAGCCCTCCGGGACAGTTCGCCTCTGGGGCCAACGTCCTGACTTTC. Its translation: CASSPPGQFASGANVLTF.

The chain has TRBV18 and TRBJ1-5; D is unresolved. Germline values: CDR1 KGHSH, CDR2 LQKENI. Trimming shortened V by 3 bases and J by 1 base, and 10 bases separated the two germline ends. This CDR3 contains 15 residues. The DNA of the CDR3 is TGTGCCAGCTCACCGTTCGACAAAAGCAATCAGCCCCAGCATTTT. Translating it yields CASSPFDKSNQPQHF.

This clone was recorded many times. The sample has other DNA sequences that encode this CDR3 too. The J gene is TRBJ2-3, the V gene TRBV10-1, with unresolved D. The CDR3 totals 12 residues. With 6 bases removed from V and 0 bases from J, the gap between germline ends came to 4 bases. Germline CDR1 is WNHNN and CDR2 is SYGVQD (reference sequence). The CDR3 DNA follows: TGCGCCAGCAGCTACAGCACAGATACGCAGTATTTT. This gives the protein CASSYSTDTQYF.

The rearrangement joins TRBV27 to TRBJ1-2; 8 nucleotides agree with TRBD1. CDR1 and CDR2 from the germline V gene are MNHEY and SMNVEV (reference sequence). The CDR3 consists of 15 residues. The ends lost 4 bases at V and 6 bases at J; junction bases unmatched: 10. The CDR3 region has the DNA TGTGCCAGCAGTTCAGATAGGGGACAGGTACATGGCTACACCTTC. It yields the protein CASSSDRGQVHGYTF.

The chain carries TRBV9 and TRBJ2-3; tentative D call: TRBD2 (6 bases). The germline gives CDR1 SGDLS, CDR2 YYNGEE. The CDR3 is 20 residues long. V lost 1 base, J lost 0 bases, and 24 bases lay in between. For the CDR3, the DNA is TGTGCCAGCAGCGTACCGGACTTCGTCCGCCGGGACTCAAGCACAGATACGCAGTATTTT. Translation: CASSVPDFVRRDSSTDTQYF. The whole variable domain, remainder taken from reference TRBV9 and TRBJ2-3, is DSGVTQTPKHLITATGQRVTLRCSPRSGDLSVYWYQQSLDQGLQFLIQYYNGEERAKGNILERFSAQQFPDLHSELNLSSLELGDSALYFCASSVPDFVRRDSSTDTQYFGPGTRLTVL.

V gene TRBV12-3 or TRBV12-4 combines with J gene TRBJ2-7; 9 bases map to TRBD1. V gave up 5 bases and J gave up 6 bases; unmatched junction bases: 5. The CDR3 consists of 13 residues. The CDR3 nucleotides are TGTGCCAGCAGTCGGACAGGGGACGGCGAGCAGTACTTC. Protein product: CASSRTGDGEQYF.

The V call is TRBV27, the J call TRBJ1-1; D call uncertain. V dropped 1 base and J dropped 4 bases, with 13 bases sitting between them. The germline gives CDR1 MNHEY, CDR2 SMNVEV (reference sequence). This CDR3 region has 15 residues. The CDR3 nucleotides are TGTGCCAGCAGTTTATTATCGGCAGGTGGCACTGAAGCTTTCTTT. Translated: CASSLLSAGGTEAFF.

The chain uses TRBV3-1 (or the pseudogene TRBV3-2) and TRBJ1-6; D is ambiguous. Trimming removed 4 bases from V and 10 bases from J, with 11 bases in between. Per germline, CDR1 LGHDT and CDR2 YNNKEL (reference sequence). The CDR3 runs 13 residues. The CDR3 region has the DNA TGTGCCAGCAGCCTGCAGCGGGAGTCACCCCTCCACTTT. Translating it yields CASSLQRESPLHF.

CDR3 sequence (DNA): TGTGCCAGCAGCGACAGTACCTACAATGAGCAGTTCTTC. Its protein product is CASSDSTYNEQFF. This rearrangement joins TRBV28 to TRBJ2-1; D might be TRBD1 (5 bases). This CDR3 contains 13 residues. Trimming cost V 6 bases and J 2 bases, with 8 bases left between them. The germline CDR1 and CDR2 sequences are MDHEN and SYDVKM.